This TCR beta chain was found in a study of PD-1 blockade in classical Hodgkin lymphoma. For the study at large: Nivolumab 3 mg/kg was given intravenously every 2 weeks.

Here immunoSEQ multiplex PCR was the method, and the copy in TCRdb shows in-frame clones only, minus some. The sample shows tens of thousands of clones, nearly 90% of them seen only once. CDR3 length: 18 amino acids. V shed 1 base, J shed 1 base, and the junction held 4 bases outside the gene matches. CDR1 is SEHNR, CDR2 FQNEAQ, per germline (reference sequence). Each patient experienced a relapse that followed autologous stem cell transplantation, and brentuximab vedotin exposure varied. Remarks on this clone: Antigen: not known.

Study outcomes and limitations: Baseline diversity in complete responders resembled that of newly diagnosed patients. Anyone who began nivolumab under 1 year after ASCT was excluded. At C4D1, TCR diversity had climbed significantly for CD4+ cells, though not for CD8+ cells.

The rearrangement uses TRBV7-9 and TRBJ2-5; 15 bases fit TRBD2. The TCR sequence derives from a human donor with classical Hodgkin lymphoma. Sequencing was performed on peripheral blood mononuclear cells (PBMCs), taken before the second cycle of nivolumab. CDR3 region: CASSLGTSGGAFQETQYF. The CDR3 nucleotides are TGTGCCAGCAGCTTAGGGACTAGCGGGGGGGCCTTCCAAGAGACCCAGTACTTC.